The text below deals with one TCR beta chain. The antigen remains undetermined. Per sample, at least 5.5 micrograms of total RNA were extracted. These data belong to a study of blood T cells in healthy people across ages. Overall study findings and caveats: Naive T cell percentage strongly correlated with TCR beta diversity. Age showed a roughly linear inverse relationship with TCR beta diversity per million T cells.

A second PCR of roughly 7 to 11 cycles used a sample-barcoded 5' primer and a J-beta primer mix. Using its own MiXCR run on the 5' RACE reads, TCRdb lists one record per CDR3 protein. Here the sample spans about 2 million distinct CDR3 sequences, just under 50% being singletons. The germline gives CDR1 SGHRS, CDR2 YFSETQ. The CDR3 sequence is 15 residues long. The V gene lost 4 bases and the J gene lost 5 bases, with 18 bases spanning the gap. The chain employs TRBV5-1 and TRBJ1-1; D gene unclear. The origin of this receptor is a woman in her 40s in good health. Sequenced: blood. CDR3 amino acids: CASSPVGEDWTEAFF. The CDR3 DNA is TGCGCCAGCAGCCCGGTGGGAGAGGATTGGACTGAAGCTTTCTTT.